This T cell receptor (beta chain) was obtained from a study of Ad26.COV2.S vaccination and SARS-CoV-2 variants. Documented treatment: 15 to 20 received Ad26.COV2.S at low or high dose, single or two shots; 5 received placebo; per-sample allocation not given. The samples date from day 63 after the first vaccine or placebo injection. The assay was immunoSEQ multiplex PCR, and TCRdb's table has in-frame clones only and misses some. This sample has a few hundred thousand clones, with around 92% found just once. Germline assignment: CDR1 SGHNT and CDR2 YENEEA. The length of the CDR3 is 16 residues. V was shortened by 0 bases and J by 0 bases, with 9 bases between the two germline ends.

The sequenced sample was peripheral blood, obtained in a trial of Ad26.COV2.S vaccine versus placebo. This receptor was taken from a person aged 18-65 years who received the Ad26.COV2.S COVID-19 vaccine or a placebo. This chain uses TRBV11-3 with TRBJ2-1, with D perhaps given as TRBD1 or TRBD2 (5 bases each). As DNA, the CDR3 is TGTGCCAGCAGCTTAGAGGGGGTAGCCTCCTACAATGAGCAGTTCTTC. Its translation: CASSLEGVASYNEQFF.